This T cell receptor beta chain appears in the sequencing data of a study of human T cells and chemical hapten exposure (dated by TCRdb to the early 2020s). Some background on the complete study: For sensitization, 2% DPC in acetone was applied to an approximately 2 cm by approximately 2 cm area of upper inner arm skin. Patients additionally received weekly therapeutic DPC doses to the scalp throughout the approximately 25-week study period. Patch testing was performed on the upper back with Finn chambers containing 0.01% DPC, and the patch tests were scored after 6 days according to International Contact Dermatitis Research Group standards. Alopecia areata with under or over 50% scalp involvement, alopecia totalis and alopecia universalis were represented in the patient cohort, which was mostly female. The libraries were sequenced as a pool, and the TCR yield per sample differed mostly because of small variations in library volumes within the pool. The study tracked peripheral blood TCR repertoire changes in vivo during primary and secondary sensitization to the hapten diphenylcyclopropenone (DPC) in alopecia patients. Blood samples were taken from patients before sensitization (week 0) and then at 2, 6 and about 24 weeks after DPC sensitization. Approximately 28 alopecia patients provided blood for TCR sequencing at one to four time points (pre-sensitization, 2, 6 and 24 weeks). Findings and caveats that apply to the study as a whole: No change with DPC sensitization was found in the number of TCRs above 1 in 1000 frequency, and no evidence of global repertoire structure alterations was found. Compared with pre-sensitization or healthy control sets, expanded TCRs formed significantly more large CDR3 similarity clusters, which is consistent with antigen-driven responses. Repeated subsampling changed both the strength of the expansion versus patch-test correlation and the threshold at which the correlation became significant. All patients had alopecia, a presumed autoimmune disease, so their immune response might differ from that of healthy individuals. A positive correlation was found between the number of PT1 expanded TCRs and patch test score, with significance reached at thresholds 8, 16 and 32 but not 4.

From cysteine to phenylalanine, the CDR3 is 16 amino acids long. The only DNA kept is the CDR3, 48 bases in frame from the first base. CDR1 and CDR2, per the germline V gene, are KGHSH and LQKENI. Trimming takes 3 bases from V and 5 bases from J, and the germline ends sit 16 bases apart. In light of the paper, this sample's time point label describes: pre-sensitization, week 0. Taken with the paper, the label for treatment or condition translates to: therapeutic diphenylcyclopropenone sensitization with weekly scalp DPC. At each patch-test visit, blood was drawn before the patch test was applied. To be eligible, patients had to be aged 18 to 70, diagnosed with alopecia and judged suitable for DPC therapy, while pregnant patients were excluded. Total RNA was extracted from unfractionated whole blood that had been collected in Tempus Blood RNA tubes. The sample holds many counts of this clonotype. Which antigen it targets is not known. No much larger clone is present one base from it, and per-base qualities are unavailable.

Library prep was done by RACE. Sequencing was performed on a NextSeq 500. During library preparation, unique molecular identifiers were attached to individual cDNA molecules so that TCRs could be counted quantitatively and reproducibly. Each blood RNA sample was used to sequence both TCR alpha and TCR beta chains. The published analysis was carried out like this. A median of approximately 96,000 TCRs per sample was observed, with a range of roughly 23,224 to 750,000. V, J and CDR3 annotation of the TCR reads was carried out using the Decombinator software suite. For PS versus PT1 abundance plots, all samples were subsampled to the same number of TCRs (28,000). TCRs were defined as expanded if absent before sensitization and observed at least eight times at the 2-week time point. TCRdb reran the public reads through fastp at Q25 and MiXCR, keeping productive beta chains. Here each entry gathers all rows of one CDR3 protein and keeps the most common genes and DNA. The V and J calls here are based on TCRdb, not the publication. A total of approximately 60,000 distinct CDR3 sequences appear in this sample, approximately 11% of them only once. Together, the top ten hold 4% of the sample.

The sequence was obtained from a woman between 40 and 50 years old with alopecia areata. Some clones in this sample may be carry-over from other donors' samples. The sequences come from whole blood, collected in connection with sensitization to the hapten diphenylcyclopropenone (DPC). The sequence links TRBV18 to TRBJ2-2, with a tentative D gene TRBD2 over 6 matching bases. The CDR3 in this case is CASSPPGGLATGELFF. The sequenced DNA is TGTGCCAGCTCACCCCCCGGAGGCCTAGCGACCGGGGAGCTGTTTTTT.